Reported below is one T cell receptor (beta chain). Its specificity is unknown. CDR3 length: 15 residues. CDR1 and CDR2 (germline): SQVTM, ANQGSEA. V lost 1 base, J lost 4 bases, and 17 bases lay in between. These data are taken from a study of cytomegalovirus exposure and HLA in healthy donors. At the level of the study: There were several hundred genotyped donors. Of these, about 86% fell in the genetic ancestry cluster associated with self-reported Caucasian donors. Findings of the study overall: The study assumed roughly uniform donor sequencing depth for presence/absence analyses. As was reported, the HLA-A and HLA-B alleles of most subjects were accurately predicted from TCR beta sequences. Most TCR sequences were rare, but some public TCRs occurred in many donors.

Use of 60 Vbeta and 13 Jbeta primers characterized the PCR. The assay was immunoSEQ multiplex PCR, and TCRdb's table has in-frame clones only and misses some. Of about 96,000 clones listed, 55% to 75% are singletons. The receptor comes from a man aged 55 to 70 in good health and CMV-seronegative. The specimen was PBMCs. The chain recombines TRBV29-1 with TRBJ2-7; perhaps TRBD2 as D (6 bases). CDR3 protein: CSVEAPAEGPYEQYF. The CDR3 DNA reads TGCAGCGTTGAAGCCCCGGCGGAGGGCCCGTACGAGCAGTACTTC.